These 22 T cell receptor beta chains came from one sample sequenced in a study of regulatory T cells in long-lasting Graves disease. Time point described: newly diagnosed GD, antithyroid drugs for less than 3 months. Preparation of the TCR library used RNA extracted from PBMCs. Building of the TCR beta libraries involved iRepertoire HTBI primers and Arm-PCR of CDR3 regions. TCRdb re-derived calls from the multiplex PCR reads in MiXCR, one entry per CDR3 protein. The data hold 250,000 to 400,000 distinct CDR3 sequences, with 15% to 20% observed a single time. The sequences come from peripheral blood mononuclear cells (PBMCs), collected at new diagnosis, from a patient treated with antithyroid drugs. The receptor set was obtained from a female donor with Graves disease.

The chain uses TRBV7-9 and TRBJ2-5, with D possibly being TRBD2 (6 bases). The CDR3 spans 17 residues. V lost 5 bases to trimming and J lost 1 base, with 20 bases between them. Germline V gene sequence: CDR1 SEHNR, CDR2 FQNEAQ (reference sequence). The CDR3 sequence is CASSHPSGAGLQETQYF. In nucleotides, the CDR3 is TGTGCCAGCAGCCATCCCTCCGGGGCGGGACTCCAAGAGACCCAGTACTTC.

CDR3 DNA sequence: TGTGCCACCTCGACTAGCGGGATTTCCTACGAGCAGTACTTC. Its protein product is CATSTSGISYEQYF. The rearrangement uses TRBV12-3 or TRBV12-4 and TRBJ2-7; TRBD2 matches at 11 bases. The CDR3 spans 14 residues. Germline trimming cut 10 bases from V and 1 base from J; bases unmatched to any gene: 6.

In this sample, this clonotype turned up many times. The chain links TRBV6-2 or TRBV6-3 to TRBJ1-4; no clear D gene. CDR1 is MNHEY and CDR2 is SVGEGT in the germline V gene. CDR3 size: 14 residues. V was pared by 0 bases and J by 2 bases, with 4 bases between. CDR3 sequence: CASSYSRTNEKLFF. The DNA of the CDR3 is TGTGCCAGCAGTTACTCCCGCACTAATGAAAAACTGTTTTTT.

The CDR3 nucleotides read TGTGCCAGCAGTGCGAGGACTAGCGGGAGTTCGAACGGGGAGCTGTTTTTT. Amino acid sequence: CASSARTSGSSNGELFF. V and J are TRBV2 and TRBJ2-2; 13 nucleotides agree with TRBD2. From germline, CDR1 is SNHLY and CDR2 FYNNEI. After removal of 4 bases from V and 7 bases from J, the junction contained 9 bases not matched to a gene. The CDR3 consists of 17 residues.

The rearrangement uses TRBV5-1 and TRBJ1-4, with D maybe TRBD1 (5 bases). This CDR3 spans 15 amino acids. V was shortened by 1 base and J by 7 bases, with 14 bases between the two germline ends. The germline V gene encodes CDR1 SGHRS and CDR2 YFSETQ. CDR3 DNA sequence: TGCGCCAGCAGCTTGACGGGCGGGGACGGTGAAAAACTGTTTTTT. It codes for CASSLTGGDGEKLFF.

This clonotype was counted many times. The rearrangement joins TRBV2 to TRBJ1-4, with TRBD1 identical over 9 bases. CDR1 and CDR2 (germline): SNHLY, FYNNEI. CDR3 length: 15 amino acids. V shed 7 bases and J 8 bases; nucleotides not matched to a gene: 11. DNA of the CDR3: TGTGCCAGCACCCAAACAGGGGGCGAAGTAGAAAAACTGTTTTTT. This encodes CASTQTGGEVEKLFF.

For the CDR3, the DNA is TGCAGTGTCCGGGACTATAGACAAGAGACCCAGTACTTC. This sequence encodes CSVRDYRQETQYF. The rearrangement uses TRBV20-1 and TRBJ2-5, with 7 bases lining up with TRBD2. The CDR3 totals 13 residues. V lost 7 bases to trimming and J lost 2 bases; unmatched junction nucleotides: 7. Germline V gives CDR1 DFQATT, CDR2 SNEGSKA (reference sequence).

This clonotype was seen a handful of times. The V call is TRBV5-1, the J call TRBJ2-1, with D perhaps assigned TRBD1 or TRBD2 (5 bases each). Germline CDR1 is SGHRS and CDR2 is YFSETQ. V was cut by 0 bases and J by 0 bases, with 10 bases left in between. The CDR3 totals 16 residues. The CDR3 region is CASSLGGKSSYNEQFF. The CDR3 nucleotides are TGCGCCAGCAGCTTGGGGGGGAAGAGCTCCTACAATGAGCAGTTCTTC.

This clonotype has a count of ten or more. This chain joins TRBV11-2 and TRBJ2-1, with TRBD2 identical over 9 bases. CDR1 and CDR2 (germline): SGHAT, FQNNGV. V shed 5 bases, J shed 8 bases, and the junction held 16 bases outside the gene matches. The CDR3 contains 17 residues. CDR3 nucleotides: TGTGCCAGCAGCCGACGGGGTGCGGGAGGGTTAGGCGATGAGCAGTTCTTC. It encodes CASSRRGAGGLGDEQFF.

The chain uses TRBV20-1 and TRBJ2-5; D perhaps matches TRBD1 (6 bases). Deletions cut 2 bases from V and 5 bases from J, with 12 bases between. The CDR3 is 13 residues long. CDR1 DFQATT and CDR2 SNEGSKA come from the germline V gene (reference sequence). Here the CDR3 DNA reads TGCAGTGCTAGAAAAACAGGGTGGGAGACCCAGTACTTC. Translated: CSARKTGWETQYF.

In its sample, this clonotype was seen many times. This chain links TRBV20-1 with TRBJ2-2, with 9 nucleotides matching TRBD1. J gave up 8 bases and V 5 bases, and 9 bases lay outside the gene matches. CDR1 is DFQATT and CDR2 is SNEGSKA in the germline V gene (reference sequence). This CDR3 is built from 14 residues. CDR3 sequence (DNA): TGCAGTGCTTCATCCGGGACAGGGTGGGGGGAGCTGTTTTTT. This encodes CSASSGTGWGELFF.

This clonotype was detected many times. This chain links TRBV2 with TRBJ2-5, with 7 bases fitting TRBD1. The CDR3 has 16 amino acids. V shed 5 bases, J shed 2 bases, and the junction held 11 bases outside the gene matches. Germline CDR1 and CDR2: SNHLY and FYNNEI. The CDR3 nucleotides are TGTGCCAGCAGTCACACGGCCGGGACAGCACAAGAGACCCAGTACTTC. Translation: CASSHTAGTAQETQYF. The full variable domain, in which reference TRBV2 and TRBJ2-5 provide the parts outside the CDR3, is EPEVTQTPSHQVTQMGQEVILRCVPISNHLYFYWYRQILGQKVEFLVSFYNNEISEKSEIFDDQFSVERPDGSNFTLKIRSTKLEDSAMYFCASSHTAGTAQETQYFGPGTRLLVL.

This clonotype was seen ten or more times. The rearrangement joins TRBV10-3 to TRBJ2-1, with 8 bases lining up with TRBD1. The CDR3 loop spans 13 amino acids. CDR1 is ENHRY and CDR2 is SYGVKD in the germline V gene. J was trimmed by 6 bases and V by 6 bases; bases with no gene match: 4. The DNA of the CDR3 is TGTGCCATCAGCGAGACAGGGGTCAATGAGCAGTTCTTC. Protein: CAISETGVNEQFF.

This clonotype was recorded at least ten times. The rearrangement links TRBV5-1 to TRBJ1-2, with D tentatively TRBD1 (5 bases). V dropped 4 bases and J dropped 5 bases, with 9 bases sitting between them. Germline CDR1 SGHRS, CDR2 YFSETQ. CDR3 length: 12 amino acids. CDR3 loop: CASSKEGYGYTF. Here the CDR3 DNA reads TGCGCCAGCAGCAAAGAGGGGTATGGCTACACCTTC.

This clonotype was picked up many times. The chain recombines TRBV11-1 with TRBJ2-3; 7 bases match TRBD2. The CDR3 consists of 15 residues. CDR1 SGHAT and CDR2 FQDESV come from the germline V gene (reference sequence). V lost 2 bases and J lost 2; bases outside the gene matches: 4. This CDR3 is CASSLFGRNTDTQYF. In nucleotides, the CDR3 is TGTGCCAGCAGCTTATTCGGGAGGAACACAGATACGCAGTATTTT. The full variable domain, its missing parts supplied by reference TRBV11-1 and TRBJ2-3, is EAEVAQSPRYKITEKSQAVAFWCDPISGHATLYWYRQILGQGPELLVQFQDESVVDDSQLPKDRFSAERLKGVDSTLKIQPAELGDSAMYLCASSLFGRNTDTQYFGPGTRLTVL.

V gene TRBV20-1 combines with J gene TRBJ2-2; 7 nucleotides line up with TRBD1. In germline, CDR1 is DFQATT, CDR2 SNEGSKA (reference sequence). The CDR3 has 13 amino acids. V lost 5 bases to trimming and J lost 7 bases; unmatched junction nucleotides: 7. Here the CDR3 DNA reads TGCAGTGCTTATGGGACAGTTGACGGGGAGCTGTTTTTT. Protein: CSAYGTVDGELFF.

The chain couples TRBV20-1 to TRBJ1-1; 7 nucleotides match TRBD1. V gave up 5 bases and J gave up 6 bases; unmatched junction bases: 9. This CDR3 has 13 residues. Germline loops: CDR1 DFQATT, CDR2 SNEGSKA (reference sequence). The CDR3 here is CSAPGTVDAEAFF. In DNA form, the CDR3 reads TGCAGTGCTCCCGGGACAGTGGACGCTGAAGCTTTCTTT.

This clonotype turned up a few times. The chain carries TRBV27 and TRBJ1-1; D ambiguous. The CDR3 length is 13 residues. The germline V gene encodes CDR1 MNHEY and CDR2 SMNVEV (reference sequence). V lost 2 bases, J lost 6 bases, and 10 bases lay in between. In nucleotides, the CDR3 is TGTGCCAGCAGTTTAAGGGTGAGGGCTGAAGCTTTCTTT. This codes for CASSLRVRAEAFF.

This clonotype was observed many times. The chain's CDR3 is CASSQVNSYTEAFF. In DNA form, the CDR3 reads TGTGCCAGCAGCCAAGTTAACTCTTACACTGAAGCTTTCTTT. The V and J genes are TRBV3-1 and TRBJ1-1, with no clear D. The germline CDR1 and CDR2 sequences are LGHDT and YNNKEL (reference sequence). This CDR3 has 14 residues. Trimming removed 1 base from V and 3 bases from J, with 9 bases in between.

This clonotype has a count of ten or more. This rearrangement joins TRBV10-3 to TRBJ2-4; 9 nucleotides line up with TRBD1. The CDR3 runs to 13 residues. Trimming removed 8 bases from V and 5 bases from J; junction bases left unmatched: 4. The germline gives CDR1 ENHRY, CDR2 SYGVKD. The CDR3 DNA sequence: TGTGCCATCGGACGGACAGGGGAAAACATTCAGTACTTC. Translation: CAIGRTGENIQYF.

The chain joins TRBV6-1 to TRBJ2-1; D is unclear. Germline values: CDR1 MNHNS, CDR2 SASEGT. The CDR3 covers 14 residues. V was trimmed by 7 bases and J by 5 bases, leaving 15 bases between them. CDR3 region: CASTQGRANNEQFF. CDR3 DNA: TGTGCCAGCACTCAAGGACGGGCGAACAATGAGCAGTTCTTC.

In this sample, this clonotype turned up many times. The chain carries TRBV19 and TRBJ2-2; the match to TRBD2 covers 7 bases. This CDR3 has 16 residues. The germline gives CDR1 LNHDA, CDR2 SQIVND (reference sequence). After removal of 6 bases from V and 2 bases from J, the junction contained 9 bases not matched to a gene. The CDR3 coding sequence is TGTGCCAGTAGCCAGCTCCGGGACTATAACACCGGGGAGCTGTTTTTT. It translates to CASSQLRDYNTGELFF.